The source of this T cell receptor beta chain is a study of response to subunit inactivated influenza vaccine (dated by TCRdb to 2016 to 2018). Broadly, across the study: To follow how T cells responded to a trivalent subunit inactivated influenza vaccine, the researchers relied on deep quantitative profiling of the T cell receptor repertoire.

This clonotype was seen at least ten times. This clone's antigen is unknown. No much larger clonotype is one base removed from it; base qualities were not supplied. The library was prepared using RT-PCR. Sequencing relied on an Illumina HiSeq 2500. TCRdb handled the public reads itself, with Q25 trimming in fastp and clone calling in MiXCR, and kept productive beta chains. Under each unique CDR3 protein, matching rows form one entry showing the most common genes and DNA. This sample holds 600,000 to 850,000 distinct CDR3 sequences; 12% to 15% were observed only once. The ten largest clonotypes hold 7.5% to 9% of the sample. Broad study findings and their caveats: The authors suggested that each seasonal influenza vaccination may recruit only a limited number of new T cells.

The CDR3, cysteine through phenylalanine, is 13 amino acids long. Only the CDR3 DNA is retained, 39 bases long and in frame from the first base. Deletion took 3 bases off V and 3 bases off J, with a span of 10 bases between the germline ends. CDR1 is given as SGHDT and CDR2 as YYEEEE, both from the germline V gene. The sequences come from PBMCs from blood, collected less than 15 days before vaccination. This TCR was sampled from a man aged 50-59 years who received an inactivated influenza vaccine. Donor details come from another sample of the same person, matched by shared clones. Recombination linked TRBV5-6 to TRBJ2-7; no confident D gene assignment can be made. The DNA sequence reads TGTGCCAGCAGCTCGACACGGATCTACGAGCAGTACTTC. Translated, this is CASSSTRIYEQYF.